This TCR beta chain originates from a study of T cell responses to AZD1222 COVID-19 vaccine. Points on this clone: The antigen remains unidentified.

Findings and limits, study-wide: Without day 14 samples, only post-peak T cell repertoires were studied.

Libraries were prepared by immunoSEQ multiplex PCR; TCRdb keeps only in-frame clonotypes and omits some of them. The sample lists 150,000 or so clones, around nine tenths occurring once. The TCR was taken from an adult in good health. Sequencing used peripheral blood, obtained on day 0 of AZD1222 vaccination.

Here the CDR3 reads CASSQGTANSPLHF. The CDR3 DNA reads TGTGCCAGCAGCCAAGGGACAGCCAATTCACCCCTCCACTTT. The chain has TRBV3-1 (or the pseudogene TRBV3-2) and TRBJ1-6; D is possibly TRBD1 (6 bases). Trimming removed 1 base from V and 7 bases from J, with 8 bases in between. The CDR3 is 14 amino acids. Germline CDR1 LGHDT, CDR2 YNNKEL (reference sequence).